This section outlines one T cell receptor (beta chain) sequence together with its context. Its antigen is unidentified. CDR1 and CDR2 (germline): SGHTA, FQGTGA. Trimming pared 5 bases from V and 1 base from J, leaving 11 bases between. The CDR3 spans 15 residues. This sample is part of a study of beta chain features in type 1 diabetes. Study-level information: Across the samples, about 110,000,000 sorted cells were examined in total.

Findings and limits, study-wide: Shorter TCRB CDR3s, moderately but significantly so, marked every one of the four CD4+ subsets in Type 1 diabetes patients.

The entirety of the isolated RNA underwent reverse transcription, so expressed TCRB transcripts were sequenced. Produced via immunoSEQ multiplex PCR; TCRdb's table is partial and in-frame only. The repertoire has 860,000 or so clones, 17% of them found once; the top ten carry 0.023%. This chain links TRBV7-3 with TRBJ2-2; D remains unclear. Sequenced input: naive CD4+ T cells from blood. This TCR was sampled from a woman aged 18-29 years in good health. The CDR3, as DNA: TGTGCCAGCAGCCACAGTGGTCAGAACACCGGGGAGCTGTTTTTT. Translating it yields CASSHSGQNTGELFF.